This T cell receptor beta chain is drawn from a study of T-cell memory formation after mild COVID-19. Study-wide results and limits: Proof of SARS-CoV-2 specificity was absent for the second-wave clones that crested on day 37. The finding that pre-infection memory included some responding clones suggested that cross-reactive memory joined.

cDNA libraries for TCR alpha and TCR beta, carrying sample barcodes and UMIs, came from 5'RACE with constant-segment primers. TCRdb ran MiXCR on the 5' RACE reads and lists one entry per CDR3 protein. The sample includes fewer than 150,000 distinct CDR3 sequences, more than 15% seen only once; the top ten take approximately 5.2%. Germline V gene data show CDR1 as DFQATT and CDR2 as SNEGSKA (reference sequence). V dropped 3 bases and J dropped 6 bases, with 14 bases sitting between them. The CDR3 is 14 amino acids. This clonotype showed up many times. What it binds is not known. The receptor's source is a man aged 18 to 29 who had mild COVID-19 (a few samples of this study predate the infection). Cell type and time point are not known. The sequenced sample consisted of PBMCs or a T cell subset sorted from them (not recorded which). This sequence joins TRBV20-1 and TRBJ2-2; possible D gene TRBD2, 7 bases. CDR3 DNA: TGCAGTGCTAGCGTGTGGGGGGGCCCCGGGGAGCTGTTTTTT. Translated, it gives CSASVWGGPGELFF.